One and the same sample provided the 9 T cell receptor beta chains below, sequenced in a study of spatial heterogeneity in lung cancer. This sample's time point: sample taken at primary tumor resection. TCRdb processed the 5' RACE reads anew with MiXCR; each CDR3 protein has one entry. Of about 13,000 distinct CDR3 sequences in the sample, less than 4.5% were seen once. Sequenced here: PBMCs, sampled at surgery. The receptors shown here come from a male donor with early-stage non-small cell lung cancer.

This clonotype turned up a few times. The V call is TRBV11-2, the J call TRBJ2-7; TRBD1 matches at 9 bases. The V segment lost 4 bases and the J segment 4 bases; nucleotides outside the gene matches: 8. CDR1 is SGHAT and CDR2 is FQNNGV in the germline V gene. The length of the CDR3 is 15 residues. CDR3 region: CASSSIRQGGYEQYF. Written as DNA, the CDR3 is TGTGCCAGCAGCTCCATCCGACAGGGGGGATACGAGCAGTACTTC.

This clonotype was detected ten times or more. The chain combines TRBV7-3 with TRBJ2-6; D not resolved. The germline gives CDR1 SGHTA, CDR2 FQGTGA. The CDR3 covers 15 residues. V was trimmed by 3 bases and J by 2 bases, leaving 8 bases between them. CDR3: CASSLGFAGANVLTF. CDR3 sequence (DNA): TGTGCCAGCAGCTTGGGCTTTGCTGGGGCCAACGTCCTGACTTTC.

By sample share, this clonotype is medium-sized. This chain connects TRBV6-5 to TRBJ2-6; D not certain. The length of the CDR3 is 12 residues. V dropped 9 bases and J dropped 4 bases, with 7 bases sitting between them. The germline gives CDR1 MNHEY, CDR2 SVGAGI. DNA of the CDR3: TGTGCCAGTAGCCCCGGGGCCAACGTCCTGACTTTC. This codes for CASSPGANVLTF.

This clonotype showed up just a few times. The chain combines TRBV3-1 with TRBJ2-1, with 9 bases lining up with TRBD2. V gave up 0 bases and J gave up 3 bases; unmatched junction bases: 9. This CDR3 has 18 amino acids. Germline lookup yields CDR1 LGHDT and CDR2 YNNKEL (reference sequence). DNA of the CDR3: TGTGCCAGCAGCCAAGACTATCTAGCGGGAACATTCTACAATGAGCAGTTCTTC. Encoded protein: CASSQDYLAGTFYNEQFF.

J is TRBJ1-1 and V is TRBV7-2; tentatively, D is TRBD1 (5 bases). V lost 1 base and J lost 5, with 8 bases in between. This CDR3 spans 13 amino acids. Germline V CDR1 and CDR2: SGHTA, FQGNSA. CDR3 DNA sequence: TGTGCCAGCAGCTTAGTGGAGGGGACTGAAGCTTTCTTT. Its translation: CASSLVEGTEAFF.

The V call is TRBV5-1, the J call TRBJ2-5; D ambiguous. V lost 0 bases and J 7 bases, leaving 10 bases between the germline ends. The CDR3 runs 13 residues. Germline-derived CDR1 and CDR2 are SGHRS and YFSETQ. The CDR3 sequence: CASSLAGRGTQYF. DNA of the CDR3: TGCGCCAGCAGCTTGGCCGGTCGAGGGACCCAGTACTTC.

This clonotype came up many times. The chain joins TRBV11-2 to TRBJ2-1; D is undetermined. V was clipped by 0 bases and J by 8 bases, with 23 bases between them. The CDR3 is 18 amino acids. CDR1 is SGHAT, CDR2 FQNNGV, per germline. CDR3 residues: CASSLDSLVATRYDEQFF. The CDR3 bases are TGTGCCAGCAGCTTAGATTCGCTTGTGGCTACACGTTATGATGAGCAGTTCTTC.

This clonotype is medium-sized (0.01 to 0.1%) in the sample. The chain recombines TRBV28 with TRBJ2-5; maybe TRBD2 (5 bases). Trimming took 11 bases from V and 2 from J, leaving 15 bases between them. Germline V CDR1 and CDR2: MDHEN, SYDVKM. This CDR3 spans 13 amino acids. In DNA form, the CDR3 reads TGTGCCGCTACTGCACCGGGACAAGAGACCCAGTACTTC. This codes for CAATAPGQETQYF. Using reference TRBV28 and TRBJ2-5 for the parts outside the CDR3, the full variable domain is DVKVTQSSRYLVKRTGEKVFLECVQDMDHENMFWYRQDPGLGLRLIYFSYDVKMKEKGDIPEGYSVSREKKERFSLILESASTNQTSMYLCAATAPGQETQYFGPGTRLLVL.

This clonotype is categorized as medium-sized. The V call is TRBV2, the J call TRBJ2-5; D is uncertain. Trimming took off 7 bases at V and 5 bases at J, with 8 bases between the two ends. This CDR3 is 11 amino acids long. CDR1 is SNHLY and CDR2 is FYNNEI in the germline V gene. CDR3 loop: CASTRWETQYF. CDR3 in DNA: TGTGCCAGCACACGATGGGAGACCCAGTACTTC.